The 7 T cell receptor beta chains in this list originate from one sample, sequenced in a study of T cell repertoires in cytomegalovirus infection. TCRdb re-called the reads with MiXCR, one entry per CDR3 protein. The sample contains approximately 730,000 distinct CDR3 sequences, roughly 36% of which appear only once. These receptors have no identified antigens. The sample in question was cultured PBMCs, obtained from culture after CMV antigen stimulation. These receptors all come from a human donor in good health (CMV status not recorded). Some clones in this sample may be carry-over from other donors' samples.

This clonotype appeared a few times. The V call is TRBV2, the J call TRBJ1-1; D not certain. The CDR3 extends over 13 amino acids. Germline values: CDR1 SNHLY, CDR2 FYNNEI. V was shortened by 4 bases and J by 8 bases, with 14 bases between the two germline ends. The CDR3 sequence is CASSVDWTGEAFF. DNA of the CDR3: TGTGCCAGCAGTGTAGATTGGACGGGGGAAGCTTTCTTT. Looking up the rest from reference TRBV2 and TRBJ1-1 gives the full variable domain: EPEVTQTPSHQVTQMGQEVILRCVPISNHLYFYWYRQILGQKVEFLVSFYNNEISEKSEIFDDQFSVERPDGSNFTLKIRSTKLEDSAMYFCASSVDWTGEAFFGQGTRLTVV.

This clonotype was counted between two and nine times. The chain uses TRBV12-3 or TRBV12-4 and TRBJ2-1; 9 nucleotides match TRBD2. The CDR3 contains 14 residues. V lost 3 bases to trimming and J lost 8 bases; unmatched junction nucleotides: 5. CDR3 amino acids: CASSFGTSFDEQFF. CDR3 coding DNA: TGTGCCAGCAGTTTTGGGACTAGCTTCGATGAGCAGTTCTTC.

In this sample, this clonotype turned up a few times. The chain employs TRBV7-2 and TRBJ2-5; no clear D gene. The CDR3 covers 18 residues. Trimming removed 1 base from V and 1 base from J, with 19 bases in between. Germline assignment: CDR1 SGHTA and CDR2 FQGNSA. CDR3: CASSLESFASPPQETQYF. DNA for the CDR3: TGTGCCAGCAGCTTAGAAAGTTTCGCCTCCCCTCCCCAAGAGACCCAGTACTTC.

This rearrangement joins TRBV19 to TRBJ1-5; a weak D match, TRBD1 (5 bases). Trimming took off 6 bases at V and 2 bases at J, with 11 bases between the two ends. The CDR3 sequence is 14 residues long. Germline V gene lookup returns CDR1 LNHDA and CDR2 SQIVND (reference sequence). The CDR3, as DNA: TGTGCCAGTAGATGGGCACAGGGCAATCAGCCCCAGCATTTT. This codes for CASRWAQGNQPQHF.

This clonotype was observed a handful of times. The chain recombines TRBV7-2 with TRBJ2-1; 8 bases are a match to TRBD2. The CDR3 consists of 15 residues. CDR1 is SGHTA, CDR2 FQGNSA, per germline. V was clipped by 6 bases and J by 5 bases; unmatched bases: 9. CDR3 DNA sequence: TGTGCCAGCAGGTCGGGACTAGGAGGAAACAATGAGCAGTTCTTC. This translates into CASRSGLGGNNEQFF.

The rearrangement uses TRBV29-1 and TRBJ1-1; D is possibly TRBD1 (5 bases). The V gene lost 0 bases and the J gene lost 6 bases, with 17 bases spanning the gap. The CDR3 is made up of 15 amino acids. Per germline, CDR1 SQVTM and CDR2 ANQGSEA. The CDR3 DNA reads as TGCAGCGTTGAAGATCGGGGGGGACTACCTTCTGAAGCTTTCTTT. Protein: CSVEDRGGLPSEAFF.

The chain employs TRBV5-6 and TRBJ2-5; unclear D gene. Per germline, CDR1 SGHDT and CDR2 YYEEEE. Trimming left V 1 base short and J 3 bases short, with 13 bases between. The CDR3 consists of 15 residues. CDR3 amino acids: CASSLSPTSKETQYF. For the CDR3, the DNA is TGTGCCAGCAGCTTGTCGCCCACGTCAAAAGAGACCCAGTACTTC.